One and the same sample provided the 32 T cell receptor beta chains below, sequenced in a study of breast tumors, draining lymph nodes, adjacent tissues. Using its own MiXCR run on the multiplex PCR reads, TCRdb lists one record per CDR3 protein. This sample has some 140,000 distinct CDR3 sequences, with about 20% found just once. Samples came from axillary lymph nodes draining the breast cancer. Material for sequencing was axillary lymph node tissue. These receptors all stem from a female donor with breast cancer. Some clones in this sample may be carry-over from other donors' samples.

V gene TRBV27 combines with J gene TRBJ2-1; 9 bases line up with TRBD2. Germline V gives CDR1 MNHEY, CDR2 SMNVEV (reference sequence). V shed 5 bases, J shed 5 bases, and the junction held 7 bases outside the gene matches. The CDR3 is 15 amino acids. CDR3 coding DNA: TGTGCCAGCAGTATCTATAGCGGGAGACACAATGAGCAGTTCTTC. It is translated as CASSIYSGRHNEQFF.

The chain has TRBV30 and TRBJ1-5, with TRBD1 matching over 7 bases. Germline lookup yields CDR1 GTSNPN and CDR2 SVGIG (reference sequence). The J segment lost 2 bases and the V segment lost 0 bases, leaving 7 bases of the junction unmatched. The CDR3 has 16 residues. CDR3 nucleotides: TGTGCCTGGAGTGTAGGGGGCTCATTCGGCAATCAGCCCCAGCATTTT. It translates to CAWSVGGSFGNQPQHF.

This clonotype was counted ten times or more. The chain carries TRBV19 and TRBJ2-7; D uncertain. In germline, CDR1 is LNHDA, CDR2 SQIVND (reference sequence). V was shortened by 3 bases and J by 5 bases, with 17 bases between the two germline ends. CDR3 length equals 15 residues. The CDR3 is CASSMMGRTQNEQYF. CDR3 nucleotides: TGTGCCAGTAGTATGATGGGCAGGACCCAGAACGAGCAGTACTTC.

This clonotype showed up many times. The chain links TRBV20-1 to TRBJ2-3; D uncertain. This CDR3 comprises 14 residues. Germline CDR1 is DFQATT and CDR2 is SNEGSKA (reference sequence). V was shortened by 1 base and J by 2 bases, with 10 bases between the two germline ends. The chain's CDR3 is CSARGPFDTDTQYF. The CDR3 DNA reads TGCAGTGCTAGAGGGCCATTTGACACAGATACGCAGTATTTT.

This clonotype was found many times. The chain is built from TRBV7-8 and TRBJ2-1; maybe TRBD2 (5 bases). Germline CDR1 SGHVS, CDR2 FQNEAQ. The CDR3 runs 16 residues. Trimming shortened V by 2 bases and J by 7 bases, and 18 bases separated the two germline ends. The CDR3 DNA follows: TGTGCCAGCAGCTTAACCAGCACCCCCCGCGGGAATGAGCAGTTCTTC. The encoded protein is CASSLTSTPRGNEQFF.

This clonotype has ten or more counts. The chain recombines TRBV5-8 with TRBJ1-5, with 7 bases that match TRBD1. Germline assignment: CDR1 SGHTS and CDR2 YDEGEE. V shed 0 bases, J shed 7 bases, and the junction held 4 bases outside the gene matches. The length of the CDR3 is 14 residues. The CDR3 bases are TGTGCCAGCAGCTTGGGGGGGACAGACCAGCCCCAGCATTTT. It translates to CASSLGGTDQPQHF.

This chain uses TRBV27 with TRBJ1-4; 9 nucleotides agree with TRBD1. This CDR3 region has 15 residues. Germline V gene lookup returns CDR1 MNHEY and CDR2 SMNVEV (reference sequence). V dropped 5 bases and J dropped 8; count of bases not matched to a gene: 9. CDR3 coding DNA: TGTGCCAGCAGTCGGACCGGGACAGGGTGGGAAAAACTGTTTTTT. Translating gives CASSRTGTGWEKLFF.

In the case of this clonotype: A read error is possible here, since a much larger clone lies one base away. DNA of the CDR3: TGCGCCAGCAGCCAACCGCTCCAGGAGTCGACCCACAATGAGCAGTTCTTC. This gives the protein CASSQPLQESTHNEQFF. The chain recombines TRBV4-1 with TRBJ2-1, with D hard to call. Trimming removed 2 bases from V and 5 bases from J, with 19 bases in between. The CDR3 totals 17 residues. Per the germline V gene, CDR1 is MGHRA and CDR2 is YSYEKL.

This clonotype has a count of ten or more. This chain links TRBV2 with TRBJ2-5; unclear D gene. Trimming took off 8 bases at V and 7 bases at J, with 17 bases between the two ends. This CDR3 has 13 residues. Germline V lookup: CDR1 SNHLY, CDR2 FYNNEI. The CDR3 sequence: CASGPTQEGTQYF. DNA of the CDR3: TGTGCCAGCGGCCCAACGCAGGAAGGGACCCAGTACTTC. The full variable domain, rest sourced from reference TRBV2 and TRBJ2-5, is EPEVTQTPSHQVTQMGQEVILRCVPISNHLYFYWYRQILGQKVEFLVSFYNNEISEKSEIFDDQFSVERPDGSNFTLKIRSTKLEDSAMYFCASGPTQEGTQYFGPGTRLLVL.

A note on this clonotype: One base away lies a much larger clone, so this may be a sequencing read error. The chain employs TRBV6-2 or TRBV6-3 and TRBJ2-3; D is unclear. The CDR3 runs to 12 residues. The V end was cut by 6 bases, the J end by 5 bases, with 9 bases between. Germline CDR1 is MNHEY and CDR2 is SVGEGT. The CDR3 loop reads CASSTLQDTQYF. The CDR3 nucleotides are TGTGCCAGCAGCACCCTCCAAGATACGCAGTATTTT.

This clonotype was seen many times. The rearrangement uses TRBV20-1 and TRBJ1-2; D is perhaps TRBD1 (5 bases). CDR3 size: 14 residues. V lost 0 bases, J lost 6 bases, and 14 bases lay in between. In germline, CDR1 is DFQATT, CDR2 SNEGSKA (reference sequence). In nucleotides, the CDR3 is TGCAGTGCTAGAGATCTGGACATATACGATGGCTACACCTTC. Its protein is CSARDLDIYDGYTF.

The V and J genes are TRBV20-1 and TRBJ1-5; D unresolved. CDR1 is DFQATT and CDR2 is SNEGSKA in the germline V gene (reference sequence). Trimming removed 0 bases from V and 7 bases from J, with 4 bases in between. This CDR3 spans 11 amino acids. CDR3 nucleotides: TGCAGTGCTAGAGACGGACAGCCCCAGCATTTT. Residues: CSARDGQPQHF.

This clonotype was detected ten times or more. The chain couples TRBV5-1 to TRBJ2-2; 8 bases are shared with TRBD1. V trimming: 1 base; J trimming: 3 bases; junction bases outside the gene matches: 2. This CDR3 is built from 15 residues. Per germline, CDR1 SGHRS and CDR2 YFSETQ. The CDR3 spells CASSLQGADTGELFF. The CDR3 nucleotides are TGCGCCAGCAGCTTGCAGGGGGCGGACACCGGGGAGCTGTTTTTT.

This clonotype has ten or more counts. This chain joins TRBV5-4 and TRBJ2-5, with TRBD2 as a possible D gene (6 bases). The CDR3 has 15 residues. CDR1 and CDR2 from the germline V gene are SGHNT and YYREEE (reference sequence). The germline V and J ends were trimmed by 1 base and 1 base, with 11 bases remaining between them. CDR3 bases: TGTGCCAGCAGCTTGACGGGAGAACTCCAAGAGACCCAGTACTTC. It yields the protein CASSLTGELQETQYF.

This clonotype has ten or more counts. V gene TRBV24-1 combines with J gene TRBJ2-1, with 8 bases lining up with TRBD2. The CDR3 has 15 amino acids. The V segment lost 2 bases and the J segment 5 bases; nucleotides outside the gene matches: 4. In germline, CDR1 is KGHDR, CDR2 SFDVKD. CDR3 residues: CATSDYSGIDNEQFF. CDR3 bases: TGTGCCACCAGTGATTATAGCGGGATCGACAATGAGCAGTTCTTC.

This clonotype was detected many times. The V and J genes are TRBV4-2 and TRBJ2-7; D remains unclear. The length of the CDR3 is 12 residues. The germline CDR1 and CDR2 sequences are LGHNA and YNFKEQ. Trimming removed 3 bases at V and 3 bases at J, with 6 bases between. CDR3 residues: CASSHTNYEQYF. CDR3 in DNA: TGTGCCAGCAGCCACACGAACTACGAGCAGTACTTC.

In this sample, this clonotype turned up many times. The chain recombines TRBV7-9 with TRBJ1-4; D unresolved. The CDR3 has 14 amino acids. Trimming removed 4 bases at V and 8 bases at J, with 14 bases between. CDR1 and CDR2 (germline): SEHNR, FQNEAQ (reference sequence). CDR3 loop: CASSSYWEEEKLFF. The CDR3 coding sequence is TGTGCCAGCAGCTCCTACTGGGAGGAGGAAAAACTGTTTTTT.

This clonotype was counted at least ten times. This sequence joins TRBV30 and TRBJ2-3; D gene unclear. Germline loops: CDR1 GTSNPN, CDR2 SVGIG (reference sequence). The CDR3 contains 16 residues. V lost 1 base to trimming and J lost 0 bases, with 14 bases between them. CDR3 in DNA: TGTGCCTGGAGTGAAAACAGCTTACTGAGCACAGATACGCAGTATTTT. Its translation: CAWSENSLLSTDTQYF.

For this clonotype: At one boundary the junction diverges from the germline segment, which might be a read error. The V and J genes are TRBV18 and TRBJ2-1; D gene uncertain. Germline loops: CDR1 KGHSH, CDR2 LQKENI. This CDR3 spans 14 amino acids. CDR3 in DNA: TGTGCCAGCTCAGAACTAACCGGTAACAAAGAGCAGCTCTTC. Its protein product is CASSELTGNKEQLF.

This rearrangement joins TRBV28 to TRBJ2-2; 8 bases fit TRBD1. Germline CDR1 and CDR2: MDHEN and SYDVKM. This CDR3 spans 16 amino acids. The trim removed 5 bases at V and 4 bases at J, leaving 9 bases unmatched. CDR3 DNA: TGTGCCAGCAGTGGGGGACAGGTCCTTACCACCGGGGAGCTGTTTTTT. Amino acids: CASSGGQVLTTGELFF.

This clonotype was seen more than once but under ten times. V and J are TRBV27 and TRBJ2-1, with TRBD2 matching over 11 bases. The V gene end was trimmed by 4 bases and the J gene end by 7 bases; junction bases not matched to a gene: 6. The CDR3 extends over 15 amino acids. CDR1 and CDR2 (germline): MNHEY, SMNVEV (reference sequence). CDR3 DNA sequence: TGTGCCAGCAGTTCGCTAGCGGGAGGAATAAATGAGCAGTTCTTC. Its translation is CASSSLAGGINEQFF.

This clonotype was detected ten times or more. The J gene is TRBJ2-5, the V gene TRBV2, with D uncertain. Germline lookup yields CDR1 SNHLY and CDR2 FYNNEI. This CDR3 comprises 11 residues. V was shortened by 7 bases and J by 9 bases, with 12 bases between the two germline ends. For the CDR3, the DNA is TGTGCCAGCATGGAGCGTGGGGCCCAGTACTTC. It codes for CASMERGAQYF.

This clonotype was observed at least ten times. The chain couples TRBV18 to TRBJ2-7; no firm D call. CDR1 is KGHSH, CDR2 LQKENI, per germline. The CDR3 consists of 13 residues. V was clipped by 3 bases and J by 4 bases, with 10 bases between them. DNA for the CDR3: TGTGCCAGCTCACCCCCCACAAAATACGAGCAGTACTTC. Protein product: CASSPPTKYEQYF.

This clonotype was counted ten times or more. This chain links TRBV5-6 with TRBJ2-3, with TRBD2 matching over 7 bases. J gave up 2 bases and V 1 base, and 7 bases lay outside the gene matches. The CDR3 consists of 16 residues. CDR1 and CDR2 (germline): SGHDT, YYEEEE. The CDR3 coding sequence is TGTGCCAGCAGCTTGAGGAGGCTAGCGGTCACAGATACGCAGTATTTT. Protein sequence: CASSLRRLAVTDTQYF.

This clonotype was counted ten times or more. The CDR3 DNA sequence: TGTGCCACCAGTGAGTCACAGGGGGACCAGCCCCAGCATTTT. Translating gives CATSESQGDQPQHF. This sequence joins TRBV24-1 and TRBJ1-5; 8 nucleotides line up with TRBD1. This CDR3 spans 14 amino acids. CDR1 is KGHDR, CDR2 SFDVKD, per germline. With 4 bases clipped from V and 7 bases from J, the junction kept 5 bases outside the gene matches.

This clonotype was counted at least ten times. The V and J genes are TRBV5-1 and TRBJ2-7; D unresolved. Germline CDR1 is SGHRS and CDR2 is YFSETQ. The CDR3 consists of 14 residues. Between the trimmed V and J ends, which lost 3 bases and 5 bases, there was a span of 15 bases. This CDR3 is CASSSEPHVHEQYF. DNA for the CDR3: TGCGCCAGCAGCTCGGAACCCCACGTCCACGAGCAGTACTTC.

A few counts support this clonotype. The genes are TRBV30 and TRBJ1-4, with 9 bases fitting TRBD1. The CDR3 runs to 14 residues. J was trimmed by 5 bases and V by 7 bases; bases with no gene match: 8. CDR1 GTSNPN and CDR2 SVGIG come from the germline V gene (reference sequence). The CDR3 DNA sequence: TGTGCCTCGGGTGGGGACAGGGAAAATGAAAAACTGTTTTTT. It is translated as CASGGDRENEKLFF.

Many counts were recorded for this clonotype. The rearrangement links TRBV24-1 to TRBJ2-1, with D possibly being TRBD2 (6 bases). The CDR3 spans 13 residues. V was shortened by 5 bases and J by 4 bases, with 8 bases between the two germline ends. Germline values: CDR1 KGHDR, CDR2 SFDVKD. CDR3 sequence: CATSAGRYNEQFF. The CDR3 DNA sequence: TGTGCCACCAGTGCCGGGAGATACAATGAGCAGTTCTTC.

This chain connects TRBV30 to TRBJ2-6; no reliable D call. V was trimmed by 4 bases and J by 4 bases, leaving 5 bases between them. The CDR3 consists of 12 residues. Germline CDR1 GTSNPN, CDR2 SVGIG (reference sequence). The CDR3 spells CAWTAGANVLTF. The DNA of the CDR3 is TGTGCCTGGACAGCCGGGGCCAACGTCCTGACTTTC.

The gene calls are TRBV20-1 and TRBJ2-1, with 11 bases lining up with TRBD2. CDR3 length: 16 amino acids. Trimming removed 3 bases from V and 7 bases from J; junction bases left unmatched: 11. The germline CDR1 and CDR2 sequences are DFQATT and SNEGSKA (reference sequence). The CDR3 DNA sequence: TGCAGTGCTAGTTCCGAACTAGCGGGAGACCGTAATGAGCAGTTCTTC. It is translated as CSASSELAGDRNEQFF.

This clonotype was counted ten times or more. The chain employs TRBV20-1 and TRBJ1-2; possibly TRBD1 for D (5 bases). Germline V gene lookup returns CDR1 DFQATT and CDR2 SNEGSKA (reference sequence). Trimming removed 5 bases at V and 3 bases at J, with 16 bases between. This CDR3 spans 14 amino acids. The CDR3 DNA follows: TGCAGTGCTGACACAGGTTTCGGGGACTATGGCTACACCTTC. Protein product: CSADTGFGDYGYTF.

Concerning this clonotype: Mismatch with germline at one junction end may stem from a read error. The V call is TRBV12-3 or TRBV12-4, the J call TRBJ2-1, with 10 bases aligning to TRBD2. CDR3 length: 14 amino acids. The CDR3 is CASGSSGRVDGQFF. In DNA form, the CDR3 reads TGTGCCAGCGGATCTAGCGGGAGAGTGGATGGGCAGTTCTTT.